Each of the 12 T cell receptor beta chains below was sequenced from the same sample in a study of cytomegalovirus exposure and HLA in healthy donors. Amplification used 60 Vbeta primers and 13 Jbeta primers. Method: immunoSEQ multiplex PCR; TCRdb's copy keeps in-frame clones and lacks some. The table has fewer than 200,000 clones, 80% to 85% seen once. Material: PBMCs. The receptors were gathered from a man aged 25-45 years in good health and CMV-seronegative.

This clone was detected only a few times. V is TRBV7-9 and J is TRBJ1-3; the D gene is possibly TRBD1 (5 bases). Germline V gene lookup returns CDR1 SEHNR and CDR2 FQNEAQ (reference sequence). The length of the CDR3 is 13 residues. V gave up 2 bases and J gave up 3 bases, with 5 bases separating them. The CDR3 bases are TGTGCCAGCAGCTTACAGGGTGGAAACACCATATATTTT. Translation: CASSLQGGNTIYF.

This chain connects TRBV5-1 to TRBJ2-5, with a weak D call TRBD1 (6 bases). V was shortened by 2 bases and J by 1 base, with 12 bases between the two germline ends. Per germline, CDR1 SGHRS and CDR2 YFSETQ. The CDR3 has 15 residues. As DNA, the CDR3 is TGCGCCAGCAGCTTTATACCAGGGGCCCAAGAGACCCAGTACTTC. Its translation: CASSFIPGAQETQYF.

The chain recombines TRBV7-9 with TRBJ2-7, with TRBD2 matching 9 bases. The CDR3 has 16 amino acids. CDR1 SEHNR and CDR2 FQNEAQ come from the germline V gene (reference sequence). The trim removed 1 base at V and 6 bases at J, leaving 10 bases unmatched. CDR3 sequence (DNA): TGTGCCAGCAGCTTAGGGTTTGCAGCGGGAGGCCTCGAGCAGTACTTC. Translated: CASSLGFAAGGLEQYF.

The chain has TRBV7-8 and TRBJ1-1; perhaps TRBD1 as D (5 bases). Germline-derived CDR1 and CDR2 are SGHVS and FQNEAQ. V lost 5 bases, J lost 1 base, and 8 bases lay in between. The CDR3 extends over 13 amino acids. CDR3 loop: CASSLGQNTEAFF. In nucleotides, the CDR3 is TGTGCCAGCAGCCTTGGACAGAACACTGAAGCTTTCTTT.

The CDR3 protein is CSARDQSYTF. In DNA, the CDR3 is TGCAGTGCTAGAGATCAGAGCTACACCTTC. The rearrangement joins TRBV20-1 to TRBJ1-2; D unclear. The germline CDR1 and CDR2 sequences are DFQATT and SNEGSKA (reference sequence). There are 10 residues in the CDR3. Between the trimmed V and J ends, which lost 0 bases and 9 bases, there was a span of 5 bases.

This rearrangement joins TRBV5-1 to TRBJ1-3, with TRBD1 matching over 9 bases. CDR1 and CDR2 (germline): SGHRS, YFSETQ. Trimming cost V 4 bases and J 2 bases; bases outside gene matches: 7. This CDR3 contains 16 residues. DNA of the CDR3: TGCGCCAGCAGCGAACAACAGGGGGCAGCTGGAAACACCATATATTTT. It yields the protein CASSEQQGAAGNTIYF.

The chain is built from TRBV28 and TRBJ1-1; possible D gene TRBD1, 6 bases. V was cut by 2 bases and J by 6 bases, with 16 bases left in between. CDR3 length equals 15 residues. Germline values: CDR1 MDHEN, CDR2 SYDVKM. The CDR3 DNA reads TGTGCCAGCAGTTTAGGGGGCGCAGGGTCGGCTGAAGCTTTCTTT. It translates to CASSLGGAGSAEAFF.

This clone was seen a single time. The CDR3 DNA sequence: TGTGCCTGGAGTGTACTCCTAGCGGGGGGGACCGGGGAGCTGTTTTTT. It is translated as CAWSVLLAGGTGELFF. V usage is TRBV30 and J usage is TRBJ2-2; 12 bases fit TRBD2. The germline gives CDR1 GTSNPN, CDR2 SVGIG (reference sequence). CDR3 length: 16 residues. V lost 0 bases, J lost 5 bases, and 4 bases stayed unmatched.

The chain couples TRBV11-2 to TRBJ2-7; D remains ambiguous. Germline loops: CDR1 SGHAT, CDR2 FQNNGV. The germline V and J ends were trimmed by 2 bases and 4 bases, with 12 bases remaining between them. The CDR3 contains 14 residues. CDR3 region: CASSLTTGSYEQYF. The CDR3, as DNA: TGTGCCAGCAGCTTAACTACCGGGTCTTACGAGCAGTACTTC.

With regard to this clone: The missing conserved phenylalanine or tryptophan at the end of this CDR3 makes a read error likely. The chain is built from TRBV6-6 and TRBJ1-2; 7 nucleotides match TRBD1. V shed 2 bases, J shed 0 bases, and the junction held 6 bases outside the gene matches. Germline CDR1 MNHNY, CDR2 SVGAGI (reference sequence). The CDR3 covers 16 residues. In nucleotides, the CDR3 is TGTGCCAGCAGTTACAAGGGACAGTTAGCTAACTATGGCTACACCCTC. Its translation is CASSYKGQLANYGYTL.

This clone was recorded once. The chain uses TRBV6-1 and TRBJ2-1; perhaps TRBD2 as D (6 bases). The germline V gene has CDR1 MNHNS and CDR2 SASEGT. V shed 6 bases and J shed 4 bases, with 13 bases lying between them. CDR3 length: 14 amino acids. The CDR3 DNA reads TGTGCCAGCAGCCCCGGGACTCGATACAATGAGCAGTTCTTC. Protein: CASSPGTRYNEQFF.

This chain links TRBV10-3 with TRBJ1-1; 10 bases match TRBD1. V lost 11 bases to trimming and J lost 1 base; unmatched junction nucleotides: 7. Germline-derived CDR1 and CDR2 are ENHRY and SYGVKD. The CDR3 is 14 residues long. As DNA, the CDR3 is TGTGCCGCCAGGACAGGGGGGGAGAACACTGAAGCTTTCTTT. Encoded protein: CAARTGGENTEAFF.